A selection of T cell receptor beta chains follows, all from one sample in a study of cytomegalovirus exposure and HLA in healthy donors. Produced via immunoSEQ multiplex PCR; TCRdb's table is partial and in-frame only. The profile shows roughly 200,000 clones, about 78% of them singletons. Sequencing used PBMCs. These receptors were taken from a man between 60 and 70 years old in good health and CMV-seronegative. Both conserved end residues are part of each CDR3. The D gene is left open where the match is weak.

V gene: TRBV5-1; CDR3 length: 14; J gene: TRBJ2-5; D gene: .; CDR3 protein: CASSLSGGPETQYF; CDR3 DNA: TGCGCCAGCAGCTTGTCGGGGGGCCCGGAGACCCAGTACTTC
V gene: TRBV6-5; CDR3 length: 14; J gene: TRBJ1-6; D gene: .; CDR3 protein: CASTSQTRGSPLHF; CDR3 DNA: TGTGCCAGCACCTCACAAACCAGGGGTTCACCCCTCCACTTT
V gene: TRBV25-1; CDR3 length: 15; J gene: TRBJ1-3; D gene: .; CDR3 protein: CASSEDHRTGNTIYF; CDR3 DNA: TGTGCCAGCAGTGAAGACCATAGGACAGGAAACACCATATATTTT
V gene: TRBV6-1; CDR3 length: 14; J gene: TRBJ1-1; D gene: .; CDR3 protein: CASSDLRGNTEAFF; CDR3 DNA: TGTGCCAGCAGTGATCTCAGGGGTAACACTGAAGCTTTCTTT
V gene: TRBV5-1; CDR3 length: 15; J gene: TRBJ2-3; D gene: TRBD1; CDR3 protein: CASSPGQGSSDTQYF; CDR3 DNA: TGCGCCAGCAGCCCGGGACAGGGGAGTTCAGATACGCAGTATTTT
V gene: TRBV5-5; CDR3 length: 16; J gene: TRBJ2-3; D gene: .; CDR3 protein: CASSLSPTSRTDTQYF; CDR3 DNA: TGTGCCAGCAGCCTCTCTCCTACTTCCCGCACAGATACGCAGTATTTT
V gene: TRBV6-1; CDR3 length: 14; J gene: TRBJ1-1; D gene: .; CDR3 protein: CASSEVVSDTEAFF; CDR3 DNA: TGTGCCAGCAGTGAAGTGGTCAGCGATACAGAAGCTTTCTTT
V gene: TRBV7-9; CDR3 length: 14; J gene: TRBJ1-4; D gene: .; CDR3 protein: CASRPWTVGEKLFF; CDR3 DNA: TGTGCCAGCAGACCCTGGACAGTAGGCGAAAAACTGTTTTTT
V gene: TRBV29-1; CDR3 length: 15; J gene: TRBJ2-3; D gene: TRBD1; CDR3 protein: CSVDRRDRGTDTQYF; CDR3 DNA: TGCAGCGTTGATAGACGGGACAGGGGCACAGATACGCAGTATTTT
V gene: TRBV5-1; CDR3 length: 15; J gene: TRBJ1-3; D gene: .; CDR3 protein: CASSLGGGSGNTIYF; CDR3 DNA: TGCGCCAGCAGCTTGGGCGGCGGCTCTGGAAACACCATATATTTT